This entry lists 11 T cell receptor beta chains sequenced from one sample in a study of shared clonotypes between healthy human individuals. TCRdb's copy holds only in-frame clones and misses some; the assay was immunoSEQ multiplex PCR. The table shows roughly 2.6 million clones, with around 90% occurring only once. The sample comprised naive CD4+ T cells sorted from blood. Subset here: CD45RA+ positively selected. All receptors come from a man aged 18 to 29 in good health.

The J gene is TRBJ1-1, the V gene TRBV10-3; D may be TRBD1 (6 bases). Germline CDR1 ENHRY, CDR2 SYGVKD. The CDR3 is 14 residues long. The V end lost 2 bases, the J end lost 4 bases, and 11 bases lay between the germline ends. This chain's CDR3 is CAISETTGFTEAFF. The CDR3, as DNA: TGTGCCATCAGTGAGACAACAGGGTTCACTGAAGCTTTCTTT.

This clone was picked up a small number of times. The gene calls are TRBV7-9 and TRBJ1-1; D call uncertain. The germline gives CDR1 SEHNR, CDR2 FQNEAQ (reference sequence). There are 14 residues in the CDR3. V lost 5 bases and J lost 1, with 11 bases in between. As DNA, the CDR3 is TGTGCCAGCAGCCGAGTATCGGAGAACACTGAAGCTTTCTTT. Translated, it gives CASSRVSENTEAFF. Full variable domain (outside the CDR3, taken from reference TRBV7-9 and TRBJ1-1): DTGVSQNPRHKITKRGQNVTFRCDPISEHNRLYWYRQTLGQGPEFLTYFQNEAQLEKSRLLSDRFSAERPKGSFSTLEIQRTEQGDSAMYLCASSRVSENTEAFFGQGTRLTVV.

The gene calls are TRBV9 and TRBJ2-3, with D tentatively TRBD2 (6 bases). CDR3 length: 15 residues. V dropped 1 base and J dropped 3 bases, with 12 bases sitting between them. Per germline, CDR1 SGDLS and CDR2 YYNGEE. CDR3 loop: CASSVPTGATDTQYF. The CDR3, as DNA: TGTGCCAGCAGCGTACCCACGGGAGCGACAGATACGCAGTATTTT.

The rearrangement joins TRBV4-3 to TRBJ2-1; D might be TRBD2 (5 bases). Germline V gene sequence: CDR1 LGHNA, CDR2 YSLEER. The CDR3 runs to 17 residues. Trimming pared 3 bases from V and 0 bases from J, leaving 15 bases between. This chain's CDR3 is CASSQNGVPYSYNEQFF. CDR3 coding DNA: TGCGCCAGCAGCCAGAACGGGGTCCCGTACTCCTACAATGAGCAGTTCTTC.

The V call is TRBV18, the J call TRBJ2-7, with 7 positions matching TRBD1. Germline CDR1 KGHSH, CDR2 LQKENI. CDR3 length equals 13 residues. J lost 6 bases, V lost 3 bases, and 5 bases had no gene match. CDR3 residues: CASSPSRDSEQYF. The CDR3 region has the DNA TGTGCCAGCTCACCCTCGAGGGACAGCGAGCAGTACTTC.

The rearrangement joins TRBV25-1 to TRBJ2-5; the D gene could be TRBD1 or TRBD2 (6 bases each). The length of the CDR3 is 12 residues. CDR1 is MGHDK and CDR2 is SYGVNS in the germline V gene. V lost 8 bases, J lost 4 bases, and 11 bases lay in between. The CDR3 nucleotides read TGTGCCAGCCGGGGGCGGGCAGAGACCCAGTACTTC. Amino acids: CASRGRAETQYF.

This clone came up once. This same CDR3 is encoded by further DNA sequences in the sample. This chain links TRBV27 with TRBJ2-7, with D unclear. Germline V gene data show CDR1 as MNHEY and CDR2 as SMNVEV (reference sequence). With 0 bases removed from V and 3 bases from J, the gap between germline ends came to 6 bases. The CDR3 spans 13 residues. The CDR3 DNA reads TGTGCCAGCAGTTTATCGCCAGGCTACGAGCAGTACTTC. Protein product: CASSLSPGYEQYF.

J is TRBJ1-2 and V is TRBV5-1; perhaps TRBD1 as D (6 bases). The CDR3 spans 14 residues. V gave up 0 bases and J gave up 6 bases, with 12 bases separating them. Germline assignment: CDR1 SGHRS and CDR2 YFSETQ. CDR3 sequence: CASSLVQGGNGYTF. In DNA, the CDR3 is TGCGCCAGCAGCTTGGTACAGGGAGGTAATGGCTACACCTTC.

The CDR3 coding sequence is TGTGCCAGCAGCTTGGGTAGGGGACGAGATGACTATGGCTACACCTTC. This gives the protein CASSLGRGRDDYGYTF. V is TRBV5-4 and J is TRBJ1-2, with a tentative D call TRBD1 (5 bases). This CDR3 comprises 16 residues. Germline V CDR1 and CDR2: SGHNT, YYREEE (reference sequence). The ends were cut back, 0 bases at V and 3 bases at J, with 15 bases in the middle.

This chain uses TRBV5-1 with TRBJ1-1; TRBD1 agrees at 7 bases. CDR1 is SGHRS, CDR2 YFSETQ, per germline. This CDR3 region has 14 residues. With 4 bases clipped from V and 4 bases from J, the junction kept 7 bases outside the gene matches. The CDR3 nucleotides read TGCGCCAGCAGCCGAGGGGGCCTGGGCACTGAAGCTTTCTTT. This codes for CASSRGGLGTEAFF.

This chain links TRBV10-3 with TRBJ2-3; TRBD2 matches 7 bases. From germline, CDR1 is ENHRY and CDR2 SYGVKD. V trimming: 6 bases; J trimming: 1 base; junction bases outside the gene matches: 7. The length of the CDR3 is 15 residues. The CDR3, as DNA: TGTGCCATCAGGCTAGCGGCAGACGGCACAGATACGCAGTATTTT. Translated: CAIRLAADGTDTQYF.